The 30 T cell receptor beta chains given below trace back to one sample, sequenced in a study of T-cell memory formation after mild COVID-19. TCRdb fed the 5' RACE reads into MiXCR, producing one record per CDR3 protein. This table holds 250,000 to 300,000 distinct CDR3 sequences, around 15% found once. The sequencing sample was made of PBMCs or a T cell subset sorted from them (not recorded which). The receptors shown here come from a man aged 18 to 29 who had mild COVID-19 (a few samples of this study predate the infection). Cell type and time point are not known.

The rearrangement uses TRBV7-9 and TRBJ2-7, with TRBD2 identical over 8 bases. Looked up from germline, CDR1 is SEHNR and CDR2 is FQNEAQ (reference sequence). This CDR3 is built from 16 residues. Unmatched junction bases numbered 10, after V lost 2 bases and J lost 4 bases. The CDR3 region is CASSLSSGTSLYEQYF. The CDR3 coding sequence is TGTGCCAGCAGCTTATCGTCCGGGACTAGTTTATACGAGCAGTACTTC.

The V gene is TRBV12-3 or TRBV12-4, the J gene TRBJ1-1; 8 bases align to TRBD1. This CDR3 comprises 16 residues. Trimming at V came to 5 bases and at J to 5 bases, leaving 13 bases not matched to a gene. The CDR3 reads CASSAGQGVGPTEAFF. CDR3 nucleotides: TGTGCCAGCAGTGCCGGACAGGGCGTAGGTCCAACTGAAGCTTTCTTT.

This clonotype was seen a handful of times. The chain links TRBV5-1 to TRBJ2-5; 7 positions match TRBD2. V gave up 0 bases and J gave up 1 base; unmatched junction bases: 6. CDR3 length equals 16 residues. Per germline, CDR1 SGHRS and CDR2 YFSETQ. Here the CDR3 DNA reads TGCGCCAGCAGCTTGGCCAAATCTAGCGGCCAAGAGACCCAGTACTTC. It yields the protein CASSLAKSSGQETQYF.

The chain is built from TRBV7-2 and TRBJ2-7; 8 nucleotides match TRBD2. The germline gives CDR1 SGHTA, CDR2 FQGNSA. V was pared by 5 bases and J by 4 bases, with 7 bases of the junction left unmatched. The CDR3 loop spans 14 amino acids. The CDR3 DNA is TGTGCCAGCAGCCCGAGGGTAGCGGGGTACGAGCAGTACTTC. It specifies CASSPRVAGYEQYF.

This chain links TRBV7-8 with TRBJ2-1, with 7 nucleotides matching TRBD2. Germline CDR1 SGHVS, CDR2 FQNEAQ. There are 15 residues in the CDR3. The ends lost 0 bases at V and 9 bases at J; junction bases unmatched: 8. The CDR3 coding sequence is TGTGCCAGCAGCTTAGCGTTCGGGGGGTCCACTGAGCAGTTCTTC. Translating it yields CASSLAFGGSTEQFF.

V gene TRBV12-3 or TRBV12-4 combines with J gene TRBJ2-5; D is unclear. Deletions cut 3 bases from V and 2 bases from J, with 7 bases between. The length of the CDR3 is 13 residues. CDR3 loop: CASSFWGQETQYF. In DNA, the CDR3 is TGTGCCAGCAGTTTTTGGGGACAAGAGACCCAGTACTTC.

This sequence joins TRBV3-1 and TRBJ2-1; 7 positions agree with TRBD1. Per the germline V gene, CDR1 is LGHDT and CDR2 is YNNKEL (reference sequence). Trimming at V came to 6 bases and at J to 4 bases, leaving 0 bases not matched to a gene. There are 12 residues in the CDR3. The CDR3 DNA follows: TGTGCCAGCAGACAGGGGTACAATGAGCAGTTCTTC. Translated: CASRQGYNEQFF.

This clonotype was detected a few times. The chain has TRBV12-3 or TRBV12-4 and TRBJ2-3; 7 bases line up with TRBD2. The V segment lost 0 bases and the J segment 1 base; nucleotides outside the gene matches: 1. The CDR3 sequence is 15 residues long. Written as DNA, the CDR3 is TGTGCCAGCAGTTTAGCTAGCGGGCGCACAGATACGCAGTATTTT. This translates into CASSLASGRTDTQYF.

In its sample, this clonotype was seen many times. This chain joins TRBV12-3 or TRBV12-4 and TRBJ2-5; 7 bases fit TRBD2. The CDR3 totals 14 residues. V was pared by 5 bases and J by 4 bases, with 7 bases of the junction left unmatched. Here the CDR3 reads CASSSAAGSETQYF. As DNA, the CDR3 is TGTGCCAGCAGTAGTGCAGCGGGGTCAGAGACCCAGTACTTC.

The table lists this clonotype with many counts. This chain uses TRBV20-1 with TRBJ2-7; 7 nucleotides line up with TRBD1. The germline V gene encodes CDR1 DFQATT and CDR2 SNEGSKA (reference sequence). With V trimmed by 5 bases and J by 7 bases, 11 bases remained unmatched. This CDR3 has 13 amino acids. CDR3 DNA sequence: TGCAGTGCTCGTAACAGGGGATCGGGAGAGCAGTACGTC. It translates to CSARNRGSGEQYV.

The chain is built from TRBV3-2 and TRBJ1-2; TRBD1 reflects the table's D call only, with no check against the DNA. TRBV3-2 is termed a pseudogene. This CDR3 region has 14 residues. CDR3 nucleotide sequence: TGTGCCAGCAGCCAAGAAGGACAGATAGATGGCTACACCTTC. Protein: CASSQEGQIDGYTF.

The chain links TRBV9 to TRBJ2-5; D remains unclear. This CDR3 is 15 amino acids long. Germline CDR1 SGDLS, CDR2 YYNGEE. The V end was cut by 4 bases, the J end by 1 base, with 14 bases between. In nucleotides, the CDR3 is TGTGCCAGCAGCATCGCCTATTCCCTCCAAGAGACCCAGTACTTC. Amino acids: CASSIAYSLQETQYF.

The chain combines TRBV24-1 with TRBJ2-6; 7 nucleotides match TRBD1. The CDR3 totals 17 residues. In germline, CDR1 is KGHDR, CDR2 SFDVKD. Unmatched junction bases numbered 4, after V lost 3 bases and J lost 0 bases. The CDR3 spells CATSDPGTDSGANVLTF. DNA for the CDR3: TGTGCCACCAGTGATCCCGGGACAGACTCTGGGGCCAACGTCCTGACTTTC.

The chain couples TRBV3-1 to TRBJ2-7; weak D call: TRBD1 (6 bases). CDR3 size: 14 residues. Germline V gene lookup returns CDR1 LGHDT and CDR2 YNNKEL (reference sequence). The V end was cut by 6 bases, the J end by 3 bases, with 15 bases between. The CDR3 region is CASSQNAGVYEQYF. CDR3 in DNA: TGTGCCAGCAGTCAAAACGCAGGGGTCTACGAGCAGTACTTC.

The CDR3 bases are TGTGCCAGCAGCATAGGACTAGCGGGGTTCACAGATACGCAGTATTTT. The encoded protein is CASSIGLAGFTDTQYF. The chain has TRBV7-3 and TRBJ2-3; 12 nucleotides match TRBD2. The CDR3 contains 16 residues. From germline, CDR1 is SGHTA and CDR2 FQGTGA. The V segment lost 5 bases and the J segment 2 bases; nucleotides outside the gene matches: 5.

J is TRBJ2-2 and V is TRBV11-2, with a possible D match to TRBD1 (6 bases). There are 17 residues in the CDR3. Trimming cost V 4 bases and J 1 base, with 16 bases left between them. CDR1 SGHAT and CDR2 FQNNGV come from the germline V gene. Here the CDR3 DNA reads TGTGCCAGCAGCTCGATAAGGACAGCAAAGAACACCGGGGAGCTGTTTTTT. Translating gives CASSSIRTAKNTGELFF.

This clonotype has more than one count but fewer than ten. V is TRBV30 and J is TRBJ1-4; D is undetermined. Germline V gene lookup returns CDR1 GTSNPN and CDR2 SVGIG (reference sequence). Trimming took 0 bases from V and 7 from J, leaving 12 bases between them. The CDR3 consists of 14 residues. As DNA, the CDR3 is TGTGCCTGGAGTGTAGCCGGCACGGGTGAAAAACTGTTTTTT. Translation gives CAWSVAGTGEKLFF.

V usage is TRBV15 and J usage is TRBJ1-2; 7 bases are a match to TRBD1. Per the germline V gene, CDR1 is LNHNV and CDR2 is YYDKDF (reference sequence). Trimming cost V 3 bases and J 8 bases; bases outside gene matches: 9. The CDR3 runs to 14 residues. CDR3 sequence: CATSRETGVEGYTF. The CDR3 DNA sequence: TGTGCCACCAGCAGGGAAACAGGGGTTGAGGGCTACACCTTC.

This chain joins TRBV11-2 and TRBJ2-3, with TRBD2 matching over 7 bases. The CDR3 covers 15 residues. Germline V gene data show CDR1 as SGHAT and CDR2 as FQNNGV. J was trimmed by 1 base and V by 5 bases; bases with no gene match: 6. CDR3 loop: CASSQRGRGTDTQYF. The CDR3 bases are TGTGCCAGCAGCCAGCGGGGTCGGGGCACAGATACGCAGTATTTT.

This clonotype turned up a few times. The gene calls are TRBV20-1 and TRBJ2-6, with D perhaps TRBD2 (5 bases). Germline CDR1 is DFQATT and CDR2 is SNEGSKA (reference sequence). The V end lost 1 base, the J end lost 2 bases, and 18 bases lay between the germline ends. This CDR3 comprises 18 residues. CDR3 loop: CSARVLDGPGAGANVLTF. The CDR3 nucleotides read TGCAGTGCTAGAGTCCTAGATGGGCCCGGGGCTGGGGCCAACGTCCTGACTTTC.

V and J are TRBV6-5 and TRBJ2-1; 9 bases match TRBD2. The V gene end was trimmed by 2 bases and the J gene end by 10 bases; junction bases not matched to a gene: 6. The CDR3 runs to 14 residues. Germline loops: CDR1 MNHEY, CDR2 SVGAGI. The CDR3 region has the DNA TGTGCCAGCAGTTACGGAGCGGGGGGTTCCGAGCAGTTCTTC. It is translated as CASSYGAGGSEQFF.

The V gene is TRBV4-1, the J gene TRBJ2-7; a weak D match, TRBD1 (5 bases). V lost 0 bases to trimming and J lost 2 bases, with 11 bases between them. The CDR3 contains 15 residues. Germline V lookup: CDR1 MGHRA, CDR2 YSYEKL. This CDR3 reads CASSQDRATPYEQYF. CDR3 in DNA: TGCGCCAGCAGCCAAGACAGGGCCACCCCCTACGAGCAGTACTTC.

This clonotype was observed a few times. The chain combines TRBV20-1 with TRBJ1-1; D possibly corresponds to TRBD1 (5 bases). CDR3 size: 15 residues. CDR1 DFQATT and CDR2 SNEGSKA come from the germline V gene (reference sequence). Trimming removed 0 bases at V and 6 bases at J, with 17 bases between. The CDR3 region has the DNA TGCAGTGCTAGAGATAATGGGGCACTGGGGCCTGAAGCTTTCTTT. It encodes CSARDNGALGPEAFF.

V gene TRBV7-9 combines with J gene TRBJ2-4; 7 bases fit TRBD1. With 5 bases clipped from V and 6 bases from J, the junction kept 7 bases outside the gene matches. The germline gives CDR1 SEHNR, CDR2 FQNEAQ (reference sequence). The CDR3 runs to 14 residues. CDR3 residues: CASSNRDSRNIQYF. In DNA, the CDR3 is TGTGCCAGCAGCAACCGGGACAGCCGAAACATTCAGTACTTC.

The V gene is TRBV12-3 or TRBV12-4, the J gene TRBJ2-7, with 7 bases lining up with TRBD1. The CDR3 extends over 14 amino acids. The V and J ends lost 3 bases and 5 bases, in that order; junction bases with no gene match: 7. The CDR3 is CASSLSQGDHEQYV. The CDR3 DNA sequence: TGTGCCAGCAGTTTGTCCCAGGGGGATCACGAGCAGTACGTC.

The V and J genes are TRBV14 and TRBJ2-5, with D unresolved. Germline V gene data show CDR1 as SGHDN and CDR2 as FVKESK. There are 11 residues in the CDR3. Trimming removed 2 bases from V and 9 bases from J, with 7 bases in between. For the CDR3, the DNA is TGTGCCAGCAGCCAATGGGGTGCCCAGTACTTC. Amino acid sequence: CASSQWGAQYF.

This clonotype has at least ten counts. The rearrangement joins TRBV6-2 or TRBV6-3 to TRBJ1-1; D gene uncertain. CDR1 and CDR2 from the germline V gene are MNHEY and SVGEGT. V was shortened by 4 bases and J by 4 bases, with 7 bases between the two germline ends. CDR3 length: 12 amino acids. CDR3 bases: TGTGCCAGCAGTTCCCATCGCACTGAAGCTTTCTTT. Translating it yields CASSSHRTEAFF.

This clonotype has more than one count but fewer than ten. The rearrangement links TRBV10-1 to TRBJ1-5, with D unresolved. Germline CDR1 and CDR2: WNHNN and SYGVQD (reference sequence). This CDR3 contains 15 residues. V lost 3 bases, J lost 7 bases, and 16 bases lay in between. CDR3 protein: CASSERLLFGQPQHF. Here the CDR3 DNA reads TGCGCCAGCAGTGAAAGGCTCCTCTTTGGACAGCCCCAGCATTTT.

CDR3 bases: TGTGCCAGCAGCTCCTCCCTGGGCCAAGAGACCCAGTACTTC. Its translation is CASSSSLGQETQYF. The chain carries TRBV7-8 and TRBJ2-5; D gene unclear. The CDR3 has 14 amino acids. Trimming took off 4 bases at V and 1 base at J, with 10 bases between the two ends. The germline gives CDR1 SGHVS, CDR2 FQNEAQ.

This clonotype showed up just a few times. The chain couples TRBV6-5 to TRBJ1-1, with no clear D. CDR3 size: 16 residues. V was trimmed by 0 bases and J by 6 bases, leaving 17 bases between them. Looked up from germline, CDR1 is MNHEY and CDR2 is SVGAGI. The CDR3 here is CASSYSGWAPGAEAFF. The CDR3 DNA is TGTGCCAGCAGTTACTCCGGATGGGCTCCTGGGGCTGAAGCTTTCTTT.